The 30 T cell receptor beta chains reported below all come from one sample, sequenced in a study of monozygotic twins with inflammatory bowel disease. TCRdb reprocessed the 5' RACE reads and stores each CDR3 protein as one record, lacking DNA. The sample table includes about 450,000 distinct CDR3 sequences. Specimen: blood. The origin of the receptors is a human donor with ulcerative colitis or Crohn's disease, or a healthy co-twin of an affected twin (not recorded which).

The J gene is TRBJ2-7, the V gene TRBV5-5; absent DNA, TCRdb's TRBD1 call cannot be checked. This CDR3 comprises 17 residues. Germline V gene sequence: CDR1 SGHKS, CDR2 YYEKEE (reference sequence). CDR3 protein: CASSPIGGVEGAYEQYF. Supplemented by reference TRBV5-5 and TRBJ2-7, the full variable domain reads DAGVTQSPTHLIKTRGQQVTLRCSPISGHKSVSWYQQVLGQGPQFIFQYYEKEERGRGNFPDRFSARQFPNYSSELNVNALLLGDSALYLCASSPIGGVEGAYEQYFGPGTRLTVT.

The chain links TRBV29-1 to TRBJ2-3. CDR3 size: 15 residues. The germline gives CDR1 SQVTM, CDR2 ANQGSEA. CDR3: CSVEGYYTGTDTQYF.

V gene TRBV7-9 combines with J gene TRBJ2-7. Per the germline V gene, CDR1 is SEHNR and CDR2 is FQNEAQ (reference sequence). This CDR3 has 13 residues. CDR3 residues: CASSFGVSMEQYF. Full variable domain (outside the CDR3, taken from reference TRBV7-9 and TRBJ2-7): DTGVSQNPRHKITKRGQNVTFRCDPISEHNRLYWYRQTLGQGPEFLTYFQNEAQLEKSRLLSDRFSAERPKGSFSTLEIQRTEQGDSAMYLCASSFGVSMEQYFGPGTRLTVT.

The CDR3: CASSPSGTVASPLHF. This chain connects TRBV7-9 to TRBJ1-6; checking the TCRdb D call of TRBD1 is not possible without DNA. Germline CDR1 reads SEHNR; CDR2 reads FQNEAQ (reference sequence). The CDR3 contains 15 residues.

The CDR3 spells CSAIFGGSNQPQHF. The rearrangement joins TRBV20-1 to TRBJ1-5. Germline V gene sequence: CDR1 DFQATT, CDR2 SNEGSKA (reference sequence). This CDR3 region has 14 residues.

The chain is built from TRBV12-3 or TRBV12-4 and TRBJ2-3. This CDR3 has 12 amino acids. This CDR3 is CASSSSTDTQYF.

V gene TRBV5-6 combines with J gene TRBJ2-1; TCRdb selects TRBD2, and the lack of DNA leaves this call unchecked. The CDR3 is made up of 16 amino acids. Germline assignment: CDR1 SGHDT and CDR2 YYEEEE. The CDR3: CASSEKGTSGYNEQFF.

The V call is TRBV5-1, the J call TRBJ1-2. CDR1 and CDR2 from the germline V gene are SGHRS and YFSETQ. The CDR3 extends over 14 amino acids. Here the CDR3 reads CASSLGGGLIGYTF.

The chain links TRBV7-2 to TRBJ1-5. Germline lookup yields CDR1 SGHTA and CDR2 FQGNSA. The CDR3 extends over 13 amino acids. CDR3 in amino acids: CASTGGKDQPQHF.

The chain couples TRBV14 to TRBJ1-1; TCRdb lists TRBD1, though no DNA is available to test this call. The germline V gene has CDR1 SGHDN and CDR2 FVKESK. The CDR3 has 13 residues. This CDR3 reads CASRGQPNTEAFF.

V usage is TRBV14 and J usage is TRBJ2-5; TCRdb designates TRBD1, a call that cannot be tested without DNA. The CDR3 length is 16 residues. Germline values: CDR1 SGHDN, CDR2 FVKESK. The CDR3 loop reads CASSQGLPGTQETQYF.

The chain combines TRBV7-6 with TRBJ2-1. The V gene's germline CDR1 is SGHVS and CDR2 FNYEAQ. The CDR3 runs 16 residues. CDR3 in amino acids: CASSLNRGGLYNEQFF.

The gene calls are TRBV5-4 and TRBJ2-1; the TCRdb D gene call, TRBD1, has no DNA to confirm it. This CDR3 is built from 15 residues. Germline V gene sequence: CDR1 SGHNT, CDR2 YYREEE (reference sequence). CDR3 sequence: CASSLGVGGYNEQFF.

This chain joins TRBV20-1 and TRBJ1-4; TCRdb's D call, TRBD1, is unchecked because there is no DNA. The V gene's germline CDR1 is DFQATT and CDR2 SNEGSKA (reference sequence). The CDR3 extends over 15 amino acids. The CDR3: CSARDRTGGREKLFF.

The V gene is TRBV19, the J gene TRBJ2-5; checking the TCRdb D call of TRBD1 is not possible without DNA. The length of the CDR3 is 14 residues. The germline CDR1 and CDR2 sequences are LNHDA and SQIVND (reference sequence). This chain's CDR3 is CASSQRFGGETQYF.

The gene calls are TRBV4-1 and TRBJ2-2; the D gene TCRdb calls, TRBD2, cannot be checked with no DNA. Germline V gene sequence: CDR1 MGHRA, CDR2 YSYEKL. The CDR3 is 14 amino acids. The CDR3 reads CASSRTSNTGELFF.

The V gene is TRBV29-1, the J gene TRBJ1-5; TCRdb gives TRBD1 as the D gene, but with no DNA this cannot be confirmed. Germline V lookup: CDR1 SQVTM, CDR2 ANQGSEA. This CDR3 is 12 amino acids long. CDR3 residues: CSVAGANQPQHF.

This sequence joins TRBV10-3 and TRBJ1-1. Germline CDR1 reads ENHRY; CDR2 reads SYGVKD. The CDR3 runs to 16 residues. The CDR3 region is CAISESRGILDTEAFF.

This chain's CDR3 is CAIRGDTFTDTQYF. This chain joins TRBV10-3 and TRBJ2-3; TCRdb's assignment of TRBD1 cannot be checked, as there is no DNA. Germline CDR1 reads ENHRY; CDR2 reads SYGVKD. This CDR3 spans 14 amino acids.

The rearrangement links TRBV27 to TRBJ2-7; the D call from TCRdb, TRBD1, cannot be confirmed without DNA. This CDR3 comprises 15 residues. Germline assignment: CDR1 MNHEY and CDR2 SMNVEV (reference sequence). The CDR3 sequence: CASSLGAPNSYEQYF.

The V gene is TRBV11-1, the J gene TRBJ2-3; the D gene TCRdb calls, TRBD2, cannot be checked with no DNA. Per germline, CDR1 SGHAT and CDR2 FQDESV (reference sequence). The CDR3 loop spans 21 amino acids. CDR3: CASSPHPGGGRAVLPTDTQYF.

The chain joins TRBV5-5 to TRBJ1-5; TCRdb calls TRBD1, which cannot be checked without DNA. Germline CDR1 is SGHKS and CDR2 is YYEKEE (reference sequence). This CDR3 region has 13 residues. The CDR3 spells CASSYDRDQPQHF.

V is TRBV5-1 and J is TRBJ1-2; TCRdb calls TRBD1, which cannot be checked without DNA. The CDR3 has 14 amino acids. Germline V gene lookup returns CDR1 SGHRS and CDR2 YFSETQ. Here the CDR3 reads CASSLDSGGVGYTF.

The chain combines TRBV20-1 with TRBJ2-1; checking the TCRdb D call of TRBD2 is not possible without DNA. The CDR3 is 15 amino acids. CDR1 is DFQATT and CDR2 is SNEGSKA in the germline V gene (reference sequence). The CDR3 protein is CSARERSGGYNEQFF.

The rearrangement joins TRBV7-9 to TRBJ2-3. The CDR3 spans 14 residues. Germline V gives CDR1 SEHNR, CDR2 FQNEAQ (reference sequence). This CDR3 reads CASSLSNPTDTQYF.

The chain carries TRBV6-1 and TRBJ1-1; lacking DNA, the TRBD1 call made by TCRdb goes unchecked. CDR1 is MNHNS and CDR2 is SASEGT in the germline V gene. This CDR3 contains 15 residues. This chain's CDR3 is CASSQPTGYTTEAFF.

The rearrangement joins TRBV9 to TRBJ1-2; TCRdb picks TRBD1, but there is no DNA to check that call. The length of the CDR3 is 15 residues. Germline CDR1 and CDR2: SGDLS and YYNGEE. This CDR3 is CASSVTGQTFYGYTF.

This chain connects TRBV5-1 to TRBJ2-5. This CDR3 is 13 amino acids long. Germline CDR1 and CDR2: SGHRS and YFSETQ. CDR3 sequence reads: CASSLERQETQYF.

The chain is built from TRBV14 and TRBJ1-1. CDR1 is SGHDN and CDR2 is FVKESK in the germline V gene. The CDR3 covers 13 residues. CDR3 sequence reads: CASSQDKSVTAFF.

The rearrangement links TRBV2 to TRBJ2-7; TCRdb gives TRBD1 as the D gene, but with no DNA this cannot be confirmed. The CDR3 consists of 17 residues. CDR1 and CDR2 (germline): SNHLY, FYNNEI. The chain's CDR3 is CASSDLPGQGIPYEQYF. Based on the CDR3 plus reference TRBV2 and TRBJ2-7, the full variable domain is EPEVTQTPSHQVTQMGQEVILRCVPISNHLYFYWYRQILGQKVEFLVSFYNNEISEKSEIFDDQFSVERPDGSNFTLKIRSTKLEDSAMYFCASSDLPGQGIPYEQYFGPGTRLTVT.